The 30 T cell receptor beta chains below all came from one sample that was sequenced in a study of T cell repertoires in cytomegalovirus infection. In TCRdb, the reads were re-called with MiXCR into one record per CDR3 protein. This table holds some 450,000 distinct CDR3 sequences, approximately 33% found once. Sequencing input: PBMCs. These receptor sequences come from a human donor in good health (CMV status not recorded). Some clones in this sample may be carry-over from other donors' samples.

This chain links TRBV7-2 with TRBJ2-1; TRBD2 matches at 14 bases. This CDR3 spans 15 amino acids. Germline values: CDR1 SGHTA, CDR2 FQGNSA. After removal of 7 bases from V and 5 bases from J, the junction contained 4 bases not matched to a gene. DNA for the CDR3: TGTGCCAGCATCGGACTAGCGGGGGGACACAATGAGCAGTTCTTC. It yields the protein CASIGLAGGHNEQFF.

This clonotype was detected only a few times. V usage is TRBV11-2 and J usage is TRBJ1-1; D is unresolved. CDR1 is SGHAT and CDR2 is FQNNGV in the germline V gene. The CDR3 extends over 15 amino acids. The V and J ends lost 1 base and 1 base respectively, with 10 bases between them. The DNA of the CDR3 is TGTGCCAGCAGCTTAGGAGAGGGTGAGAACACTGAAGCTTTCTTT. Protein product: CASSLGEGENTEAFF.

This clonotype was detected a few times. The chain employs TRBV6-2 or TRBV6-3 and TRBJ1-2; 9 positions match TRBD1. The CDR3 sequence is 14 residues long. The trim removed 4 bases at V and 7 bases at J, leaving 7 bases unmatched. Germline CDR1 is MNHEY and CDR2 is SVGEGT. The CDR3 bases are TGTGCCAGCAGTTTCTTAACAGGGGGCAGTGGCTACACCTTC. It is translated as CASSFLTGGSGYTF.

With respect to this clonotype: A read error is possible here, since a much larger clone lies one base away. The V and J genes are TRBV7-2 and TRBJ2-1, with D hard to call. Germline V gives CDR1 SGHTA, CDR2 FQGNSA. This CDR3 contains 15 residues. The V end was cut by 5 bases, the J end by 8 bases, with 19 bases between. In DNA, the CDR3 is TGTGCCAGCAGCCCATCCCCCCGTTCCACGGATGAGCAGTTCTTC. It encodes CASSPSPRSTDEQFF.

The rearrangement links TRBV29-1 to TRBJ2-5, with TRBD2 identical over 7 bases. The CDR3 loop spans 14 amino acids. After removal of 1 base from V and 5 bases from J, the junction contained 7 bases not matched to a gene. Germline lookup yields CDR1 SQVTM and CDR2 ANQGSEA. The CDR3 region has the DNA TGCAGCGTTGAAGGGGAGGGGACCCGGGAGACCCAGTACTTC. Encoded protein: CSVEGEGTRETQYF.

The chain uses TRBV5-1 and TRBJ2-3; the D gene could be TRBD1 or TRBD2 (6 bases each). Trimming took 0 bases from V and 0 from J, leaving 14 bases between them. In germline, CDR1 is SGHRS, CDR2 YFSETQ. This CDR3 comprises 17 residues. Written as DNA, the CDR3 is TGCGCCAGCAGCTTGGCCCTTACGGGGGCAAGCACAGATACGCAGTATTTT. It translates to CASSLALTGASTDTQYF.

This clonotype was counted a few times. This chain joins TRBV6-5 and TRBJ1-1; a weak D match, TRBD1 (5 bases). The CDR3 is 16 amino acids. The germline V gene has CDR1 MNHEY and CDR2 SVGAGI. Deletions cut 6 bases from V and 4 bases from J, with 21 bases between. CDR3 DNA sequence: TGTGCCAGCAGCCCTCCCGGGGGACGGGCAAGCACTGAAGCTTTCTTT. The encoded protein is CASSPPGGRASTEAFF.

A few counts support this clonotype. The rearrangement links TRBV12-3 or TRBV12-4 to TRBJ2-3, with 12 bases lining up with TRBD1. After removal of 6 bases from V and 4 bases from J, the junction contained 8 bases not matched to a gene. This CDR3 spans 16 amino acids. Here the CDR3 reads CASSPGQGALADTQYF. CDR3 nucleotides: TGTGCCAGCAGCCCGGGACAGGGGGCCCTGGCAGATACGCAGTATTTT.

The table lists this clonotype with many counts. The rearrangement links TRBV7-2 to TRBJ2-7; a weak D match, TRBD2 (5 bases). The CDR3 consists of 16 residues. Germline lookup yields CDR1 SGHTA and CDR2 FQGNSA. Trimming stripped 2 bases from V and 0 bases from J, with 14 bases between. In DNA form, the CDR3 reads TGTGCCAGCAGCTTACCCGGACTCCCCGGCTCCTACGAGCAGTACTTC. Translated: CASSLPGLPGSYEQYF.

This clonotype has only a few counts. This chain connects TRBV25-1 to TRBJ1-2; no clear D. This CDR3 comprises 12 residues. The germline V and J ends were trimmed by 3 bases and 2 bases, with 4 bases remaining between them. Germline V gene lookup returns CDR1 MGHDK and CDR2 SYGVNS. CDR3 loop: CASSDLNYGYTF. The CDR3 bases are TGTGCCAGCAGTGATTTAAACTATGGCTACACCTTC.

This clonotype was detected many times. V and J are TRBV10-3 and TRBJ2-3; unclear D gene. CDR1 ENHRY and CDR2 SYGVKD come from the germline V gene. The CDR3 has 13 amino acids. Between the trimmed V and J ends, which lost 7 bases and 5 bases, there was a span of 13 bases. The CDR3 sequence: CAITGRAIDTQYF. In DNA, the CDR3 is TGTGCCATCACCGGAAGGGCCATAGATACGCAGTATTTT.

The chain joins TRBV30 to TRBJ1-6; no clear D. The V and J ends lost 7 bases and 14 bases respectively, with 15 bases between them. CDR3 length: 11 amino acids. CDR1 GTSNPN and CDR2 SVGIG come from the germline V gene (reference sequence). The CDR3 loop is CASKDQATLHF. CDR3 DNA: TGTGCCTCCAAAGACCAGGCCACCCTCCACTTT.

With respect to this clonotype: Germline is not matched at one junction end, which may reflect a read error. The chain has TRBV12-5 and TRBJ2-3; the match to TRBD2 covers 8 bases. The CDR3 extends over 16 amino acids. Per germline, CDR1 LGHNT and CDR2 FRNRAP. The CDR3 DNA is TGTGCTAGTTGTTTGGTACGGGGGGGGGGTCCAGATACGCAGTATTTT. It yields the protein CASCLVRGGGPDTQYF.

Notes on this clonotype: This may stem from a read error, because a much larger clone lies one nucleotide away. The chain employs TRBV6-5 and TRBJ2-7; D may be TRBD2 (6 bases). The germline V gene has CDR1 MNHEY and CDR2 SVGAGI. The CDR3 has 16 residues. Trimming took off 5 bases at V and 4 bases at J, with 21 bases between the two ends. DNA for the CDR3: TGTGCCAGCAGTAATGGGGGACTTCTTCAGTCGTACGAGCAGTACTTC. Its protein product is CASSNGGLLQSYEQYF.

This clonotype turned up a few times. The chain recombines TRBV7-9 with TRBJ2-2; D is ambiguous. CDR1 and CDR2 (germline): SEHNR, FQNEAQ (reference sequence). V was trimmed by 7 bases and J by 0 bases, leaving 3 bases between them. The CDR3 has 12 amino acids. CDR3 amino acids: CASNSNTGELFF. The CDR3 DNA follows: TGTGCCAGCAACTCGAACACCGGGGAGCTGTTTTTT.

The CDR3 DNA is TGCGCCAGCAGCCAAGGGACTCCGAGCTCCTACGAGCAGTACTTC. Protein sequence: CASSQGTPSSYEQYF. The rearrangement uses TRBV4-3 and TRBJ2-7; a weak D match, TRBD2 (5 bases). The CDR3 is made up of 15 amino acids. Germline values: CDR1 LGHNA, CDR2 YSLEER. V lost 1 base to trimming and J lost 0 bases, with 10 bases between them.

This sequence joins TRBV20-1 and TRBJ1-4, with TRBD1 as a possible D gene (5 bases). This CDR3 comprises 18 residues. Germline values: CDR1 DFQATT, CDR2 SNEGSKA (reference sequence). V was pared by 2 bases and J by 4 bases, with 23 bases between. The CDR3 bases are TGCAGTGCTAGACATACCGTAGGGACCTCACTGAATAATGAAAAACTGTTTTTT. This codes for CSARHTVGTSLNNEKLFF.

This chain links TRBV6-2 or TRBV6-3 with TRBJ2-7; D is undetermined. V gave up 5 bases and J gave up 6 bases, with 14 bases separating them. This CDR3 has 13 residues. The V gene's germline CDR1 is MNHEY and CDR2 SVGEGT. CDR3 in amino acids: CASSPSSLGEQYF. Written as DNA, the CDR3 is TGTGCCAGCAGTCCTTCGTCGTTGGGCGAGCAGTACTTC.

The chain links TRBV10-3 to TRBJ1-1, with D possibly being TRBD1 (5 bases). Germline V CDR1 and CDR2: ENHRY, SYGVKD. CDR3 length: 15 amino acids. Trimming took 11 bases from V and 1 from J, leaving 20 bases between them. The DNA for the CDR3 is TGTGCCTCCCGGGGGGTTACCGAGTCGAACACTGAAGCTTTCTTT. As protein: CASRGVTESNTEAFF.

This clonotype has a count of ten or more. This chain joins TRBV7-2 and TRBJ2-2, with 8 positions matching TRBD2. Unmatched junction bases numbered 4, after V lost 2 bases and J lost 2 bases. The CDR3 has 16 amino acids. The germline gives CDR1 SGHTA, CDR2 FQGNSA. The CDR3 sequence: CASSLRLAGNTGELFF. CDR3 bases: TGTGCCAGCAGCTTAAGATTAGCGGGAAACACCGGGGAGCTGTTTTTT.

In its sample, this clonotype was seen once. The chain combines TRBV20-1 with TRBJ2-7; no definite D call. V was shortened by 3 bases and J by 0 bases, with 6 bases between the two germline ends. Germline assignment: CDR1 DFQATT and CDR2 SNEGSKA (reference sequence). The CDR3 length is 12 residues. CDR3 protein: CSARHNSYEQYF. For the CDR3, the DNA is TGCAGTGCTAGGCACAACTCCTACGAGCAGTACTTC.

This clonotype appeared a few times. The rearrangement uses TRBV6-5 and TRBJ2-7; TRBD2 is a possible D gene (6 bases). Germline values: CDR1 MNHEY, CDR2 SVGAGI. The CDR3 runs 12 residues. Trimming took off 11 bases at V and 2 bases at J, with 13 bases between the two ends. The CDR3 region has the DNA TGTGCCTCCCGGGCGGGGCCCTACGAGCAGTACTTC. Encoded protein: CASRAGPYEQYF.

This clonotype was detected only a few times. CDR3: CASSLGQGYEKLFF. The CDR3 DNA follows: TGTGCCAGCAGTTTGGGACAGGGTTATGAAAAACTGTTTTTT. The chain uses TRBV27 and TRBJ1-4, with TRBD1 identical over 9 bases. CDR3 length: 14 amino acids. V lost 3 bases, J lost 6 bases, and 2 bases stayed unmatched. Germline loops: CDR1 MNHEY, CDR2 SMNVEV (reference sequence).

This chain links TRBV29-1 with TRBJ1-2; D is possibly TRBD1 (5 bases). Germline-derived CDR1 and CDR2 are SQVTM and ANQGSEA. The V and J ends lost 1 base and 13 bases respectively, with 22 bases between them. The CDR3 is made up of 14 amino acids. For the CDR3, the DNA is TGCAGCGTTGAAGGAGTGACAGATCTCTCAAGCTCCACCTTC. The encoded protein is CSVEGVTDLSSSTF. Filled out from reference TRBV29-1 and TRBJ1-2, the complete variable domain reads SAVISQKPSRDICQRGTSLTIQCQVDSQVTMMFWYRQQPGQSLTLIATANQGSEATYESGFVIDKFPISRPNLTFSTLTVSNMSPEDSSIYLCSVEGVTDLSSSTFGSGTRLTVV.

The rearrangement links TRBV6-2 or TRBV6-3 to TRBJ1-2, with D unresolved. V lost 6 bases, J lost 0 bases, and 20 bases lay in between. Germline loops: CDR1 MNHEY, CDR2 SVGEGT. CDR3 length: 17 residues. The DNA of the CDR3 is TGTGCCAGCAGACGCGACGACGACGGCTTTCCTAACTATGGCTACACCTTC. Residues: CASRRDDDGFPNYGYTF.

This clonotype was observed a handful of times. The chain's CDR3 is CASSLYEQFF. In nucleotides, the CDR3 is TGTGCCAGCAGCTTATACGAGCAGTTCTTC. The chain is built from TRBV7-2 and TRBJ2-1, with D unresolved. The germline V gene has CDR1 SGHTA and CDR2 FQGNSA. The CDR3 consists of 10 residues. V was trimmed by 2 bases and J by 10 bases, leaving 3 bases between them. Together with reference TRBV7-2 and TRBJ2-1, the CDR3 gives the full variable domain: GAGVSQSPSNKVTEKGKDVELRCDPISGHTALYWYRQSLGQGLEFLIYFQGNSAPDKSGLPSDRFSAERTGGSVSTLTIQRTQQEDSAVYLCASSLYEQFFGPGTRLTVL.

This clonotype has more than one count but fewer than ten. The chain carries TRBV20-1 and TRBJ1-1; no reliable D call. Trimming shortened V by 6 bases and J by 0 bases, and 11 bases separated the two germline ends. Germline V gene sequence: CDR1 DFQATT, CDR2 SNEGSKA (reference sequence). CDR3 length: 13 amino acids. CDR3 region: CSALVHMNTEAFF. CDR3 DNA: TGCAGTGCCTTGGTACACATGAACACTGAAGCTTTCTTT.

This clonotype came up a few times. This rearrangement joins TRBV7-6 to TRBJ2-7; 8 bases fit TRBD2. The V and J ends lost 3 bases and 7 bases, in that order; junction bases with no gene match: 11. This CDR3 comprises 15 residues. From germline, CDR1 is SGHVS and CDR2 FNYEAQ. CDR3 sequence: CASSFTSGPSQEQYF. The CDR3 DNA follows: TGTGCCAGCAGCTTTACTAGCGGACCCTCTCAAGAGCAGTACTTC.

The J gene is TRBJ1-1, the V gene TRBV4-1; 7 positions match TRBD1. V lost 5 bases, J lost 6 bases, and 18 bases stayed unmatched. The CDR3 has 17 residues. In germline, CDR1 is MGHRA, CDR2 YSYEKL. This CDR3 is CASSTQTGSGGFAEAFF. Written as DNA, the CDR3 is TGCGCCAGCAGCACCCAGACAGGGAGCGGGGGTTTCGCTGAAGCTTTCTTT.

This clonotype was observed many times. This CDR3 is CASGSQVSDTQYF. The CDR3, as DNA: TGTGCCAGCGGCTCCCAGGTCTCAGATACGCAGTATTTT. V usage is TRBV7-2 and J usage is TRBJ2-3; D call uncertain. The V and J ends lost 8 bases and 4 bases respectively, with 13 bases between them. The length of the CDR3 is 13 residues. Germline V CDR1 and CDR2: SGHTA, FQGNSA. Drawing the rest from reference TRBV7-2 and TRBJ2-3, the complete variable domain is GAGVSQSPSNKVTEKGKDVELRCDPISGHTALYWYRQSLGQGLEFLIYFQGNSAPDKSGLPSDRFSAERTGGSVSTLTIQRTQQEDSAVYLCASGSQVSDTQYFGPGTRLTVL.